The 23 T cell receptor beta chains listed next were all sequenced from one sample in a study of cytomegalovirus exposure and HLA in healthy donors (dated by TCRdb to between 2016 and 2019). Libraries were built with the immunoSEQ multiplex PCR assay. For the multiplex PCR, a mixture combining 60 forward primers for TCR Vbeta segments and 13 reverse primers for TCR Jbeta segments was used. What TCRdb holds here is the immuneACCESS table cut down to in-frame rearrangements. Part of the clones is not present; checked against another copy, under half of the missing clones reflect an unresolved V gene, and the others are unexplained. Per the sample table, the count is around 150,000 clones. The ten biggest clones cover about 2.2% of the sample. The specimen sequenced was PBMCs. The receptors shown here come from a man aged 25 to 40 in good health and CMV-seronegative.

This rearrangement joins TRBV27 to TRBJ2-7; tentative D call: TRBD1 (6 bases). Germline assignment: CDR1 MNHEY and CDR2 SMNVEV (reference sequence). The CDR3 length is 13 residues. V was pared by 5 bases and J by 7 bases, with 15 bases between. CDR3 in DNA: TGTGCCAGCAGTAAGGACAGTAGGCGGGAGCAGTACTTC. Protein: CASSKDSRREQYF.

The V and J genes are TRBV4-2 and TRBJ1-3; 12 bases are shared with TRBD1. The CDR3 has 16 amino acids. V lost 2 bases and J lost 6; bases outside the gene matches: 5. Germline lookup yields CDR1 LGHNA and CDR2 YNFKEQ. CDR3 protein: CASSQTGQGAKNTIYF. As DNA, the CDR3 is TGTGCCAGCAGCCAAACGGGACAGGGGGCAAAAAACACCATATATTTT.

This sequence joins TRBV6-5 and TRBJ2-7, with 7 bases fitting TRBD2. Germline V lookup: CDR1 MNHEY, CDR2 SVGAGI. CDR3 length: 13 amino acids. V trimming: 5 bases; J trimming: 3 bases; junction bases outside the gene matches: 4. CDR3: CASSRSSGYEQYF. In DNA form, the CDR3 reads TGTGCCAGCAGTCGTTCTAGCGGCTACGAGCAGTACTTC.

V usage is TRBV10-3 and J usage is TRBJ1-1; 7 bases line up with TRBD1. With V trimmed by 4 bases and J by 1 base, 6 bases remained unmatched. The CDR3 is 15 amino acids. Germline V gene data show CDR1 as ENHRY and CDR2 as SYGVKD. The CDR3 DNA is TGTGCCATCAGTGCTTCGGACAGGCAGAACACTGAAGCTTTCTTT. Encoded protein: CAISASDRQNTEAFF.

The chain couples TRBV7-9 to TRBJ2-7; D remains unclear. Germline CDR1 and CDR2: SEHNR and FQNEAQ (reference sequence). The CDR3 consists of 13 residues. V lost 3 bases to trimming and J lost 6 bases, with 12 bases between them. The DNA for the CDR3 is TGTGCCAGCAGCTTCTCCCGGGTGGCCGAGCAGTACTTC. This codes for CASSFSRVAEQYF.

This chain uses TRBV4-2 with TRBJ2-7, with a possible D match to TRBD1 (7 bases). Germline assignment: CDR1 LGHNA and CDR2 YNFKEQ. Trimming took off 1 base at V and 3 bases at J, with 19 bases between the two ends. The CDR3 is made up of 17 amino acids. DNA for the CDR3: TGTGCCAGCAGCCAAGCCCCAACCGGGGGACAGAACTACGAGCAGTACTTC. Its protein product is CASSQAPTGGQNYEQYF.

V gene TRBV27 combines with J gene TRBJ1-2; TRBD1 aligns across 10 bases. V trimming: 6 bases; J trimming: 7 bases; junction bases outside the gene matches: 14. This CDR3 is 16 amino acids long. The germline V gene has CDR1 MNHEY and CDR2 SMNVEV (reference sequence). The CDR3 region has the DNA TGTGCCAGCAGCTTGGTACCGGGACAGGGGCTCCCTGGCTACACCTTC. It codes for CASSLVPGQGLPGYTF.

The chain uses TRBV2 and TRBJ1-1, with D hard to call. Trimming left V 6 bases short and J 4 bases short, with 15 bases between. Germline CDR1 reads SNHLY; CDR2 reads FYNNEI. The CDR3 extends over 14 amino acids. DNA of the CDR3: TGTGCCAGCAGCCTGTCGGGAGGAGGCACTGAAGCTTTCTTT. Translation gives CASSLSGGGTEAFF.

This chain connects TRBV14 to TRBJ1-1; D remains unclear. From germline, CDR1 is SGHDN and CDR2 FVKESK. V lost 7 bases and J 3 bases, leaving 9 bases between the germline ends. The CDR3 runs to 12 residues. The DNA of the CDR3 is TGTGCCAGCAACCGCGTTGACACTGAAGCTTTCTTT. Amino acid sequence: CASNRVDTEAFF.

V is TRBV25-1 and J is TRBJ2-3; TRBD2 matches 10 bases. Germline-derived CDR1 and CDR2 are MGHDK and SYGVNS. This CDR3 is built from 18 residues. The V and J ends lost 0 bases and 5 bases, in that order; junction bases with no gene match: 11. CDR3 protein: CASSEYAASGSSRDTQYF. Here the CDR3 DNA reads TGTGCCAGCAGTGAATATGCGGCTAGCGGGAGTTCAAGAGATACGCAGTATTTT.

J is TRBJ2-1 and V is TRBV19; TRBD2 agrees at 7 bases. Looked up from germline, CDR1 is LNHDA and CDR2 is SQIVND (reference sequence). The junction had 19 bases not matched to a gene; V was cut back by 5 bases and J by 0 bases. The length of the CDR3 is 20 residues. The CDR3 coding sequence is TGTGCCAGTAGTTCACCCCCACGAGCGGGGCTGTTCAGCTCCTACAATGAGCAGTTCTTC. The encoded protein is CASSSPPRAGLFSSYNEQFF.

In DNA form, the CDR3 reads TGTGCCAGCTCACCACCGGGGGACAGGGGGTTGACCTACGAGCAGTACTTC. As protein: CASSPPGDRGLTYEQYF. The chain joins TRBV18 to TRBJ2-7; 11 nucleotides align to TRBD1. Germline V gene sequence: CDR1 KGHSH, CDR2 LQKENI. J gave up 2 bases and V 0 bases, and 6 bases lay outside the gene matches. This CDR3 spans 17 amino acids.

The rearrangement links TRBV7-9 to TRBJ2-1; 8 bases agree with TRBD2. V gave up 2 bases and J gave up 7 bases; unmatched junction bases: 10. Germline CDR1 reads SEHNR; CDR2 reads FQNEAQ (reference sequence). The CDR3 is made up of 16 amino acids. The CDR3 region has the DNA TGTGCCAGCAGCTTACCAGCGGGGGCCTTCGAGAATGAGCAGTTCTTC. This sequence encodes CASSLPAGAFENEQFF.

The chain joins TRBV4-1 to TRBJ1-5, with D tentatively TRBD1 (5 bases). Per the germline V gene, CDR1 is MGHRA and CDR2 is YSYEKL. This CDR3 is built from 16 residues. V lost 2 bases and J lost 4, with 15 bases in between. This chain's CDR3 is CASSQLLWRGNQPQHF. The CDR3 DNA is TGCGCCAGCAGCCAACTCCTTTGGAGGGGAAATCAGCCCCAGCATTTT.

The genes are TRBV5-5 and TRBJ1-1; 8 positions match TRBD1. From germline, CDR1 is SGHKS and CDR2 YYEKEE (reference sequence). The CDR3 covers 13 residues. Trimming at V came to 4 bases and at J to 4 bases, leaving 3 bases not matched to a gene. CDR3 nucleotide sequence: TGTGCCAGCAGCACACAGGGGGTCACTGAAGCTTTCTTT. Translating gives CASSTQGVTEAFF.

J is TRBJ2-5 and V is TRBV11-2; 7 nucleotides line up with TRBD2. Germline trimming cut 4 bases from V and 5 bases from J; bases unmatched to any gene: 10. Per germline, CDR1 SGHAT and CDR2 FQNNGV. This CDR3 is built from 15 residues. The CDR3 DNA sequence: TGTGCCAGCAGCTCCTCAGCGGGAACTAGGGAGACCCAGTACTTC. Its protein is CASSSSAGTRETQYF.

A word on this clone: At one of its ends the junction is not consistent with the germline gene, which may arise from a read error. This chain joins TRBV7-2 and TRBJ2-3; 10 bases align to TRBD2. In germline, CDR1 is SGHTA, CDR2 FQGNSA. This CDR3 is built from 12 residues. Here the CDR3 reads CASSVRLAGSVF. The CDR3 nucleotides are TGTGCCAGCAGCGTCCGACTAGCGGGTTCGGTATTT. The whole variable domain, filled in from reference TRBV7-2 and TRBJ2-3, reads GAGVSQSPSNKVTEKGKDVELRCDPISGHTALYWYRQSLGQGLEFLIYFQGNSAPDKSGLPSDRFSAERTGGSVSTLTIQRTQQEDSAVYLCASSVRLAGSVFGPGTRLTVL.

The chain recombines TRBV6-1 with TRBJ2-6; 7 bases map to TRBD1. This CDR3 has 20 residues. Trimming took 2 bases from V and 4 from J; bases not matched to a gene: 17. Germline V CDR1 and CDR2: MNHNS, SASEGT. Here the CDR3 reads CASSEKGQVGLSSGANVLTF. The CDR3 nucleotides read TGTGCCAGCAGTGAAAAAGGACAGGTCGGTCTATCTTCCGGGGCCAACGTCCTGACTTTC.

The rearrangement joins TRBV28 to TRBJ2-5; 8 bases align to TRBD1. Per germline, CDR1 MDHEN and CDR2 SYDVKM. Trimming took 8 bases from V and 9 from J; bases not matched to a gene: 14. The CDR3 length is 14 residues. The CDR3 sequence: CASGRDRSFSAQYF. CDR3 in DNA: TGTGCCAGCGGACGGGACAGGAGCTTTTCGGCCCAGTACTTC.

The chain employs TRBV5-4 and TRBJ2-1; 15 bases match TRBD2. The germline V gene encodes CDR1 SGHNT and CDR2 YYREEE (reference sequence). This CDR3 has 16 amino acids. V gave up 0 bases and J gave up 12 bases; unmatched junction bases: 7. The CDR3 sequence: CASSLAGLAGGEGQFF. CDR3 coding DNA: TGTGCCAGCAGCTTGGCGGGACTAGCGGGAGGTGAGGGGCAGTTCTTC.

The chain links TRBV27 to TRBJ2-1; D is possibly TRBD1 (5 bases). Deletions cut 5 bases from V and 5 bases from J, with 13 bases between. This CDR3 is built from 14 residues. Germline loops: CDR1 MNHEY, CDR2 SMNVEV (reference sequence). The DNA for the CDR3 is TGTGCCAGCAGTCCCCAGGGCGCTAACAATGAGCAGTTCTTC. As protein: CASSPQGANNEQFF.

CDR3 protein: CASSLDPYEQYF. CDR3 in DNA: TGTGCCAGCAGCTTAGACCCCTACGAGCAGTACTTC. The chain joins TRBV7-2 to TRBJ2-5; D not resolved. The end of the DNA is better explained by TRBJ2-7, so the J call may be wrong. The length of the CDR3 is 12 residues. Per the germline V gene, CDR1 is SGHTA and CDR2 is FQGNSA.

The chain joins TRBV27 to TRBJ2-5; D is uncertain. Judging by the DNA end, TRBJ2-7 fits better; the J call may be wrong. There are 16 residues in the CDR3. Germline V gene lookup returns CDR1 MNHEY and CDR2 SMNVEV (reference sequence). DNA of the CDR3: TGTGCCAGCAGTTATAAACCTGTCCCTAGCTCCTACGAGCAGTACTTC. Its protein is CASSYKPVPSSYEQYF.